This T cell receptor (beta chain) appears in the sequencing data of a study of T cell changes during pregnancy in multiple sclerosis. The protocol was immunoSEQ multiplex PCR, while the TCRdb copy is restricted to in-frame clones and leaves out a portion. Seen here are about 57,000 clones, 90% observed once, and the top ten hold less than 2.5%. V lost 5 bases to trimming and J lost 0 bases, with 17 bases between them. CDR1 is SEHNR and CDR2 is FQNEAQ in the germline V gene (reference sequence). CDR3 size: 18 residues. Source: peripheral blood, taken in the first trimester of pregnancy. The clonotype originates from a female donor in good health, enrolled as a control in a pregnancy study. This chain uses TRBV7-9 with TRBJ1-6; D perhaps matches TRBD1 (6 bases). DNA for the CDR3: TGTGCCAGCAGCCCCCGCTCGGCAGGGGTCTCCTATAATTCACCCCTCCACTTT. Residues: CASSPRSAGVSYNSPLHF.